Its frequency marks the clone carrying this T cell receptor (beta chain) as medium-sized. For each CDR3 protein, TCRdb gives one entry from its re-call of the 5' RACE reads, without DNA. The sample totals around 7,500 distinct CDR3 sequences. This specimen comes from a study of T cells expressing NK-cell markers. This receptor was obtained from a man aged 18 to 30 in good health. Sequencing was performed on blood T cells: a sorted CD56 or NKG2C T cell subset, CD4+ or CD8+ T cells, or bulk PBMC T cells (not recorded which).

This CDR3 reads CSVEEGSTNYGYTF. The chain uses TRBV29-1 and TRBJ1-2. CDR3 length: 14 amino acids. Germline CDR1 SQVTM, CDR2 ANQGSEA.